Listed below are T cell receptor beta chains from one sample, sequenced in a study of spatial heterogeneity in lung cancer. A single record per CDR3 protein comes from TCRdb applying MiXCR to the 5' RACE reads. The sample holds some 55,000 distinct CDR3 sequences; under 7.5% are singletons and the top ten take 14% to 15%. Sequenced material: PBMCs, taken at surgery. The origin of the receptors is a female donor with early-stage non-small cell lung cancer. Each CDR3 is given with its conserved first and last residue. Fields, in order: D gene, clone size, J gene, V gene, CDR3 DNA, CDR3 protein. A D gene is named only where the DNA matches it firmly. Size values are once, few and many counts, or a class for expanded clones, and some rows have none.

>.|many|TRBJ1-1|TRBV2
TGTGCCAGCAGTGAAAGGGGCACTGTAGCTTTCTTT
CASSERGTVAFF
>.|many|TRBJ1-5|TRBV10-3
TGTGCCATCAGTGAGAACAATCAGCCCCAGCATTTT
CAISENNQPQHF
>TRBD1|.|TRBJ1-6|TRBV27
TGTGCCAGCAGTTTACGTTCGTCGGCGGGACAGCGAGACCATTCACCCCTCCACTTT
CASSLRSSAGQRDHSPLHF
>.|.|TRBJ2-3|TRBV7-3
TGTGCTAGCAGCTTAGACTCCCTAGGAACGCAGTATTTT
CASSLDSLGTQYF
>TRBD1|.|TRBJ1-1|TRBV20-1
TGCAGTGCTACACGGACAGGGGGCCTGAACACTGAAGCTTTCTTT
CSATRTGGLNTEAFF
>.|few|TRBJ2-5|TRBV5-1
TGCGCCAGCAGCTTGTCGGGGTTCCAAGAGACCCAGTACTTC
CASSLSGFQETQYF
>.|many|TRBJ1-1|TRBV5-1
TGCGCCAGCAGCAGGGGGAATCTGAACACTGAAGCTTTCTTT
CASSRGNLNTEAFF
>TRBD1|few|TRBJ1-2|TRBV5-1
TGCGCCAGCAGCCTGAAGGAGACAGGGGGTAACTATGGCTACACCTTC
CASSLKETGGNYGYTF
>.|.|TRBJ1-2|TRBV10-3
TGTGCCATCAGTGAGGGGCAGGGTAGGAACTATGGCTACACCTTC
CAISEGQGRNYGYTF
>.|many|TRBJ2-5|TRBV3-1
TGTGCCAGCAGCCAAGATGGAGGGCGTCAGACCCAGTACTTC
CASSQDGGRQTQYF
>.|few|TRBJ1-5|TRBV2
TGTGCCAGCAGTGAAGAGTGGGGGCGCAGACAGCCCCAGCATTTT
CASSEEWGRRQPQHF
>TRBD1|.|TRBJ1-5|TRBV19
TGTGCCAGTAGATCGGACAGGGGCCCCACATATAGCAATCAGCCCCAGCATTTT
CASRSDRGPTYSNQPQHF
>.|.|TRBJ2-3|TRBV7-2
TGTGCCAGCAGCCCCCGAGGAGCCGGCACAGATACGCAGTATTTT
CASSPRGAGTDTQYF
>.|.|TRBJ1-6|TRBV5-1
TGCGCCAGCAGCTTGGCCCCTACCGCCGGTAATTCACCCCTCCACTTT
CASSLAPTAGNSPLHF
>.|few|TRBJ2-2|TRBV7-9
TGTGCCAGCAGCCTGTCCCTGAACACCGGGGAGCTGTTTTTT
CASSLSLNTGELFF
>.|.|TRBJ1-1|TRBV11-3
TGTGCCAGCAGCTCGAAACATGAAGCTTTCTTT
CASSSKHEAFF
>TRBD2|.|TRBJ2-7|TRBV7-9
TGTGCCAGCAGCTTAGGGCTAGCGGGAGCTGGCGAGCAGTACTTC
CASSLGLAGAGEQYF
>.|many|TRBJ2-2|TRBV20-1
TGCAGTGCTAGGGGAGGAGGGAACACCGGGGAGCTGTTTTTT
CSARGGGNTGELFF
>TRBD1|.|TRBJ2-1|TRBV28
TGTGCCAGCGAATCCGGGACAGGGGACGGGAGGGCTGAGCAGTTCTTC
CASESGTGDGRAEQFF
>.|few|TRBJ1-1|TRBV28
TGTGCCAGCAGTTTAATAGGGGCCCACACTGAAGCTTTCTTT
CASSLIGAHTEAFF
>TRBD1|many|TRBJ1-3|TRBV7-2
TGTGCCAGCAGCTTAGACAGGGGTTCTGGAAACACCATATATTTT
CASSLDRGSGNTIYF
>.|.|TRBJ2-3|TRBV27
TGTGCCAGCAGCCTCGGACCTCCAAACACAGATACGCAGTATTTT
CASSLGPPNTDTQYF
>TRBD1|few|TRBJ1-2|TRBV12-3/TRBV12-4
TGTGCCAGCAAGATAAGGGGACAGGGTAGTAATGACTACACCTTC
CASKIRGQGSNDYTF
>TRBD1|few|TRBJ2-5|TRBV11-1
TGTGCCAGCAGACAGGGGCAGGAGACCCAGTACTTC
CASRQGQETQYF
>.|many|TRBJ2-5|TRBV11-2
TGTGCCAGCAACCCGACAGTTTACCAAGAGACCCAGTACTTC
CASNPTVYQETQYF
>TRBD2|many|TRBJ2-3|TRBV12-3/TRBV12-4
TGTGCCAGCAGTCTATCAGCGGGGGCGGGTACGCAGTATTTT
CASSLSAGAGTQYF
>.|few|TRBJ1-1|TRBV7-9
TGTGCCAGCAGCTCCTTTGGGAACACTGAAGCTTTCTTT
CASSSFGNTEAFF
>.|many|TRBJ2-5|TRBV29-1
TGCAGCGTTGAAAAAGGGGAAGAGACCCAGTACTTC
CSVEKGEETQYF
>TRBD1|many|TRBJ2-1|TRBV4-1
TGCGCCAGCAGCCCCTTACGGGACAGGGCTTACAATGAGCAGTTCTTC
CASSPLRDRAYNEQFF
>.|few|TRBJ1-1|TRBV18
TGTGCCAGCTCATTAGGGACCGACGCCGCTGAAGCTTTCTTT
CASSLGTDAAEAFF
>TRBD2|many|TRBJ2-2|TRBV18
TGTGCCAGCTCACCACGACTAGCGGGGAACACCGGGGAGCTGTTTTTT
CASSPRLAGNTGELFF
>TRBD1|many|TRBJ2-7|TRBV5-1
TGCGCCAGCAGCTTGGAGGGACAGGGCTGGGACGAGCAGTACTTC
CASSLEGQGWDEQYF
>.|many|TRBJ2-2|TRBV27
TGTGCCAGCAGTTTACTCTCCGTTGCGAACACCGGGGAGCTGTTTTTT
CASSLLSVANTGELFF
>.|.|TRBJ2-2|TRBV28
TGTGCCAGCAGTTTAATAGGGATCGGGGAGCTGTTTTTT
CASSLIGIGELFF
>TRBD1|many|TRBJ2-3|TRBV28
TGTGCCAGCAGCACCACAGGGGGCGCGGCAGATACGCAGTATTTT
CASSTTGGAADTQYF
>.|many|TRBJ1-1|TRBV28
TGTGCCAGCAGTACAGGGACGCTTGGAGCTTTCTTT
CASSTGTLGAFF
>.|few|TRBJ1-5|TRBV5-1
TGCGCCAGCAGCTTGGAAGGTAGGACTTGGCAGCCCCAGCATTTT
CASSLEGRTWQPQHF
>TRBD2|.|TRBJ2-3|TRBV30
TGTGCCTCCCGGACCTCTGGCGGGGGTGCCCCAGCTACGCAGTATTTT
CASRTSGGGAPATQYF
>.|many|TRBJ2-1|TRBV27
TGTGCCAGCAGTCCGTCACCTGGACAGTACGAGCAGTTCTTC
CASSPSPGQYEQFF
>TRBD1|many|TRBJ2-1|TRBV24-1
TGTGCCACCGTGAGGACAGGTTACCCACAAGAGCAGTTCTTC
CATVRTGYPQEQFF
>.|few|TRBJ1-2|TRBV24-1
TGTGCCACCAGTGCGACGACAGCTAACTATGGCTACACCTTC
CATSATTANYGYTF
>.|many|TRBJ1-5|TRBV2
TGTGCCAGCAGGGACGGGATTAGCAATCAGCCCCAGCATTTT
CASRDGISNQPQHF
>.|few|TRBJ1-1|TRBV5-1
TGCGCCAGCAGCTTGGAGCGGGGGATGAACACTGAAGCTTTCTTT
CASSLERGMNTEAFF
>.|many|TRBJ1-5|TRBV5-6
TGTGCCAGCAGCTTGGGCACAAATCAGCCCCAGCATTTT
CASSLGTNQPQHF
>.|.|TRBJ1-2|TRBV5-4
TGTGCCAGCAGCTTGGCCGGAACATCCTATGGCTACACCTTC
CASSLAGTSYGYTF
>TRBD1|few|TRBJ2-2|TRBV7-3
TGTGCCAGCAGCTCTAGACAGGGGGCGGAGAAGCTGTTTTTT
CASSSRQGAEKLFF
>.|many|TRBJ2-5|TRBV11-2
TGTGCCAGCAGCCCCAGCGACCAAGAGACCCAGTACTTC
CASSPSDQETQYF
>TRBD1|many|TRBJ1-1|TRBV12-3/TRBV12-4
TGTGCCAGCCTAAGGGGGCGGACTGAAGCTTTCTTT
CASLRGRTEAFF
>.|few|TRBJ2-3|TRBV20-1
TGCAGTGCCCCCATTGCAGTAGATACGCAGTATTTT
CSAPIAVDTQYF
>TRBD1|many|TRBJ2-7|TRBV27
TGTGCCAGCAGTTTGGGGACAGGGGGAAACGAGCAGTACTTC
CASSLGTGGNEQYF